Below are 23 T cell receptor beta chains sequenced from a single sample in a study of cytomegalovirus exposure and HLA in healthy donors (dated 2017 in TCRdb). The protocol used for the library was the immunoSEQ multiplex PCR assay. The multiplex PCR relied on a mix of 60 forward primers for TCR Vbeta segments and 13 reverse primers for TCR Jbeta segments. In its TCRdb copy, this immuneACCESS table keeps in-frame sequences only and misses some clones. Where compared with another copy, unresolved V genes explain less than half of these, and the others have no known cause. The sample contains about 160,000 clones, 84% of them found a single time. The ten top clones hold 0.38% of the sample. Sequences were obtained from PBMCs. The receptors stem from a boy between 2 and 10 years old in good health and CMV-seronegative.

The chain couples TRBV5-4 to TRBJ2-5, with 15 bases matching TRBD2. TRBJ2-7 matches the DNA end more closely, so the J call is doubtful. Germline CDR1 SGHNT, CDR2 YYREEE (reference sequence). The CDR3 runs to 17 residues. The CDR3 DNA sequence: TGTGCCAGCAGCGAAATCGGACTAGCGGGAGGGGCGTACGAGCAGTACTTC. The encoded protein is CASSEIGLAGGAYEQYF.

This clone showed up just once. J is TRBJ1-5 and V is TRBV28, with D tentatively TRBD1 (5 bases). Trimming left V 5 bases short and J 7 bases short, with 15 bases between. Germline V gives CDR1 MDHEN, CDR2 SYDVKM. This CDR3 has 14 amino acids. This chain's CDR3 is CASSPDRFDQPQHF. CDR3 nucleotide sequence: TGTGCCAGCAGTCCCGACAGATTCGACCAGCCCCAGCATTTT.

The CDR3 reads CASRRTYANYGYTF. The CDR3 DNA follows: TGTGCCAGCAGGAGGACATACGCGAACTATGGCTACACCTTC. The genes are TRBV2 and TRBJ1-2; a possible D gene is TRBD1 (5 bases). Germline CDR1 reads SNHLY; CDR2 reads FYNNEI. V was trimmed by 6 bases and J by 2 bases, leaving 13 bases between them. CDR3 size: 14 residues.

In its sample, this clone was seen once. The gene calls are TRBV5-1 and TRBJ1-2, with D possibly TRBD1 on 6 matching bases. CDR3 size: 15 residues. CDR1 is SGHRS and CDR2 is YFSETQ in the germline V gene. V dropped 0 bases and J dropped 4 bases, with 13 bases sitting between them. As DNA, the CDR3 is TGCGCCAGCAGCTTGGCGCTGGACAGCCCCTATGGCTACACCTTC. Its protein is CASSLALDSPYGYTF.

The rearrangement joins TRBV9 to TRBJ2-5, with 9 bases aligning to TRBD2. V was clipped by 7 bases and J by 4 bases; unmatched bases: 5. The CDR3 extends over 13 amino acids. CDR1 is SGDLS, CDR2 YYNGEE, per germline. This CDR3 is CASGKGLAETQYF. Here the CDR3 DNA reads TGTGCCAGCGGTAAGGGACTAGCAGAGACCCAGTACTTC.

V is TRBV28 and J is TRBJ2-1; 10 bases fit TRBD2. The CDR3 is 16 residues long. Germline lookup yields CDR1 MDHEN and CDR2 SYDVKM. Trimming took 6 bases from V and 3 from J; bases not matched to a gene: 8. Here the CDR3 reads CASSIRGTSVYNEQFF. DNA of the CDR3: TGTGCCAGCAGCATCAGGGGGACTAGCGTCTACAATGAGCAGTTCTTC.

This sequence joins TRBV20-1 and TRBJ2-1; the D is unclear. Trimming shortened V by 6 bases and J by 6 bases, and 9 bases separated the two germline ends. Germline V gene lookup returns CDR1 DFQATT and CDR2 SNEGSKA (reference sequence). The CDR3 runs 11 residues. The CDR3 spells CSASSLNEQFF. The DNA of the CDR3 is TGCAGTGCCTCCTCCCTCAATGAGCAGTTCTTC.

This sequence joins TRBV10-3 and TRBJ1-5, with 7 bases fitting TRBD1. The germline gives CDR1 ENHRY, CDR2 SYGVKD. With V trimmed by 10 bases and J by 3 bases, 6 bases remained unmatched. This CDR3 is built from 13 residues. The DNA for the CDR3 is TGTGCCAGCGGGACAGACAACAATCAGCCCCAGCATTTT. Residues: CASGTDNNQPQHF.

The gene calls are TRBV28 and TRBJ2-3; TRBD1 agrees at 7 bases. The V and J ends lost 6 bases and 1 base, in that order; junction bases with no gene match: 10. This CDR3 contains 16 residues. Germline CDR1 is MDHEN and CDR2 is SYDVKM. The CDR3 DNA is TGTGCCAGCAGCTTCCCCACCGACAGGGGCACAGATACGCAGTATTTT. Protein sequence: CASSFPTDRGTDTQYF. Full variable domain (missing parts from reference TRBV28 and TRBJ2-3): DVKVTQSSRYLVKRTGEKVFLECVQDMDHENMFWYRQDPGLGLRLIYFSYDVKMKEKGDIPEGYSVSREKKERFSLILESASTNQTSMYLCASSFPTDRGTDTQYFGPGTRLTVL.

The V call is TRBV6-1, the J call TRBJ1-5; 8 bases are a match to TRBD1. The CDR3 length is 14 residues. Losses at the gene ends were 9 bases for V and 1 base for J; bases not matched to a gene: 5. From germline, CDR1 is MNHNS and CDR2 SASEGT. Here the CDR3 reads CASGRTGSNQPQHF. The CDR3 DNA reads as TGTGCCAGTGGAAGGACAGGGAGCAATCAGCCCCAGCATTTT.

The chain uses TRBV7-3 and TRBJ2-1; D perhaps matches TRBD2 (5 bases). With 0 bases removed from V and 8 bases from J, the gap between germline ends came to 11 bases. The CDR3 is 14 residues long. Germline V gene data show CDR1 as SGHTA and CDR2 as FQGTGA. The CDR3 protein is CASSLTSLAHEQFF. CDR3 bases: TGTGCCAGCAGCTTAACGAGTCTAGCCCATGAGCAGTTCTTC.

The chain is built from TRBV9 and TRBJ2-7; D not certain. CDR3 length equals 15 residues. V dropped 0 bases and J dropped 6 bases, with 16 bases sitting between them. Looked up from germline, CDR1 is SGDLS and CDR2 is YYNGEE. The CDR3 sequence is CASSVGSTTGREQYF. CDR3 bases: TGTGCCAGCAGCGTAGGTTCAACCACCGGTCGCGAGCAGTACTTC.

The chain is built from TRBV28 and TRBJ2-7; TRBD2 aligns across 10 bases. The V and J ends lost 5 bases and 6 bases, in that order; junction bases with no gene match: 13. The CDR3 sequence is 16 residues long. Germline lookup yields CDR1 MDHEN and CDR2 SYDVKM. DNA of the CDR3: TGTGCCAGCAGTCCCATTACTAGCGGGGCCCTACTCGAGCAGTACTTC. Translated: CASSPITSGALLEQYF.

The genes are TRBV7-9 and TRBJ2-7; 7 nucleotides align to TRBD1. The CDR3 runs 15 residues. V was pared by 4 bases and J by 11 bases, with 17 bases of the junction left unmatched. Germline V gene lookup returns CDR1 SEHNR and CDR2 FQNEAQ (reference sequence). CDR3 protein: CASSSSGTVAKGEYF. The CDR3 region has the DNA TGTGCCAGCAGCTCTTCCGGGACAGTGGCCAAGGGGGAGTACTTC.

The chain couples TRBV5-1 to TRBJ2-7; a possible D gene is TRBD1 (6 bases). The CDR3 spans 17 residues. Germline CDR1 reads SGHRS; CDR2 reads YFSETQ. V gave up 0 bases and J gave up 5 bases, with 21 bases separating them. Here the CDR3 reads CASSLANLGAVSNEQYF. DNA of the CDR3: TGCGCCAGCAGCTTGGCCAATCTGGGGGCGGTTTCCAACGAGCAGTACTTC.

The genes are TRBV21-1 and TRBJ2-3; the D segment call TRBD2 is taken from the table without a DNA check. TRBV21-1 is an annotated pseudogene. The CDR3 runs to 17 residues. CDR3 sequence reads: CASSKKGGEEFTDTQYF. CDR3 DNA: TGTGCCAGCAGCAAAAAGGGCGGGGAGGAGTTCACAGATACGCAGTATTTT.

In regard to this clone: The same CDR3 can be traced to other DNA sequences in this sample. This chain uses TRBV20-1 with TRBJ1-2, with no clear D. This CDR3 comprises 11 residues. The germline V gene has CDR1 DFQATT and CDR2 SNEGSKA (reference sequence). The CDR3 reads CSALLNYGYTF. CDR3 nucleotides: TGCAGCGCTCTTCTTAACTATGGCTACACCTTC.

J is TRBJ1-3 and V is TRBV29-1; 7 nucleotides align to TRBD1. V dropped 0 bases and J dropped 0; count of bases not matched to a gene: 5. CDR3 length equals 16 residues. CDR1 SQVTM and CDR2 ANQGSEA come from the germline V gene. The DNA of the CDR3 is TGCAGCGTTGAAGATCGAGGGGGCGGCTCTGGAAACACCATATATTTT. Its translation: CSVEDRGGGSGNTIYF.

The rearrangement joins TRBV5-6 to TRBJ2-1, with D possibly matching TRBD1 (5 bases). Germline V gives CDR1 SGHDT, CDR2 YYEEEE. The CDR3 length is 14 residues. V shed 0 bases and J shed 7 bases, with 11 bases lying between them. The CDR3 sequence: CASSLGPGANEQFF. CDR3 DNA sequence: TGTGCCAGCAGCTTGGGTCCTGGGGCGAATGAGCAGTTCTTC.

The rearrangement links TRBV29-1 to TRBJ1-2, with D maybe TRBD1 (5 bases). The CDR3 runs to 15 residues. CDR1 and CDR2 from the germline V gene are SQVTM and ANQGSEA. Trimming took 6 bases from V and 3 from J, leaving 20 bases between them. CDR3 in DNA: TGCAGCGTAGTCCCTCGGTTGGCCAGGGACTATGGCTACACCTTC. Translated, it gives CSVVPRLARDYGYTF.

The V and J genes are TRBV29-1 and TRBJ2-1; 16 bases align to TRBD2. The germline CDR1 and CDR2 sequences are SQVTM and ANQGSEA. The CDR3 loop spans 13 amino acids. With 6 bases clipped from V and 13 bases from J, the junction kept 6 bases outside the gene matches. CDR3 sequence: CSVPGLAGGEQFF. The DNA of the CDR3 is TGCAGCGTCCCGGGACTAGCGGGAGGGGAACAGTTCTTC.

The gene calls are TRBV19 and TRBJ2-5, with D possibly matching TRBD2 (6 bases). This CDR3 comprises 15 residues. Germline CDR1 LNHDA, CDR2 SQIVND (reference sequence). With 1 base removed from V and 5 bases from J, the gap between germline ends came to 14 bases. The CDR3 DNA reads as TGTGCCAGTAGTATAGGATCGGAGGGGTGGGAGACCCAGTACTTC. It yields the protein CASSIGSEGWETQYF.

The rearrangement uses TRBV7-9 and TRBJ2-5, with 8 bases that match TRBD2. This CDR3 comprises 14 residues. The germline V gene encodes CDR1 SEHNR and CDR2 FQNEAQ (reference sequence). With V trimmed by 11 bases and J by 1 base, 9 bases remained unmatched. CDR3 DNA sequence: TGTGCCCCAGGGGTAGCGGGGACCCAAGAGACCCAGTACTTC. Amino acids: CAPGVAGTQETQYF.